Listed below are T cell receptor beta chains from one sample, sequenced in a study of cytomegalovirus exposure and HLA in healthy donors. Only in-frame clones appear in the TCRdb table, and some are missing; sequencing was by immunoSEQ multiplex PCR. The table records about 100,000 clones, roughly four fifths of them present only once. Sequenced material: PBMCs. Every receptor here comes from a woman aged 60-75 years in good health and CMV-seropositive. Each CDR3 is given with its conserved first and last residue. The D gene is left open where the match is weak. A row's size may be missing; if present it is once, few, many or a size class.

size: NA
V: TRBV5-1
J: TRBJ2-1
D: NA
CDR3: CASSLGGGIYNEQFF
DNA: TGCGCCAGCAGCTTGGGCGGCGGGATCTATAATGAGCAGTTCTTC

size: once
V: TRBV15
J: TRBJ2-3
D: NA
CDR3: CATSRGGSTDTQYF
DNA: TGTGCCACCAGCCGTGGGGGGAGCACAGATACGCAGTATTTT

size: few
V: TRBV28
J: TRBJ1-4
D: NA
CDR3: CASSPPSEKLFF
DNA: TGTGCCAGCAGTCCACCCAGTGAAAAACTGTTTTTT

size: once
V: TRBV27
J: TRBJ2-2
D: TRBD2
CDR3: CASRPLTSGARANTGELFF
DNA: TGTGCCAGCAGACCATTGACTAGCGGCGCTCGAGCGAACACCGGGGAGCTGTTTTTT

size: NA
V: TRBV10-2
J: TRBJ1-2
D: NA
CDR3: CASSTQKTTGGYTF
DNA: TGCGCCAGCAGTACCCAGAAGACGACAGGAGGCTACACCTTC

size: NA
V: TRBV4-1
J: TRBJ2-7
D: TRBD1
CDR3: CASSQTGTGTYEQYF
DNA: TGCGCCAGCAGCCAGACCGGGACAGGGACGTACGAGCAGTACTTC

size: NA
V: TRBV7-9
J: TRBJ2-1
D: NA
CDR3: CARSGSSRNEQFF
DNA: TGTGCCAGGTCCGGGAGTTCTCGCAATGAGCAGTTCTTC

size: few
V: TRBV29-1
J: TRBJ1-1
D: NA
CDR3: CSVEVLRGTEAFF
DNA: TGCAGCGTTGAAGTCCTCCGAGGCACTGAAGCTTTCTTT

size: NA
V: TRBV5-6
J: TRBJ2-3
D: TRBD2
CDR3: CASSLTGGYTDTQYF
DNA: TGTGCCAGCAGCTTAACGGGAGGCTACACAGATACGCAGTATTTT

size: NA
V: TRBV9
J: TRBJ1-1
D: NA
CDR3: CASSASNVPNTEAFF
DNA: TGTGCCAGCAGCGCGAGTAATGTTCCGAACACTGAAGCTTTCTTT

size: few
V: TRBV29-1
J: TRBJ1-2
D: TRBD1
CDR3: CSVEDLGTVYYYGYTF
DNA: TGCAGCGTTGAAGATCTTGGGACAGTCTACTACTATGGCTACACCTTC

size: NA
V: TRBV7-6
J: TRBJ1-1
D: NA
CDR3: CASSLEAVTEAFF
DNA: TGTGCCAGCAGCTTAGAAGCCGTCACTGAAGCTTTCTTT

size: NA
V: TRBV27
J: TRBJ1-2
D: NA
CDR3: CASSPGGRGYGYTF
DNA: TGTGCCAGCAGCCCCGGCGGCCGAGGCTATGGCTACACCTTC

size: NA
V: TRBV5-1
J: TRBJ2-3
D: NA
CDR3: CASSLVGGDTDTQYF
DNA: TGCGCCAGCAGCTTGGTCGGAGGTGACACAGATACGCAGTATTTT

size: few
V: TRBV6-4
J: TRBJ2-7
D: NA
CDR3: CASSEFGLGGEEQYF
DNA: TGTGCCAGCAGTGAATTCGGACTAGGGGGTGAGGAGCAGTACTTC

size: few
V: TRBV28
J: TRBJ2-7
D: NA
CDR3: CASSFLRGALYEQYF
DNA: TGTGCCAGCAGTTTCTTACGCGGAGCCCTATACGAGCAGTACTTC

size: once
V: TRBV6-1
J: TRBJ2-5
D: NA
CDR3: CATWRGAQETQYF
DNA: TGTGCCACGTGGCGGGGAGCCCAAGAGACCCAGTACTTC

size: NA
V: TRBV2
J: TRBJ1-5
D: NA
CDR3: CAAGRDPNQPQHF
DNA: TGTGCCGCAGGCCGCGATCCAAATCAGCCCCAGCATTTT

size: once
V: TRBV25-1
J: TRBJ1-4
D: TRBD1
CDR3: CANPPPDRETEKLFF
DNA: TGTGCCAACCCCCCCCCGGACAGGGAGACCGAAAAACTGTTTTTT

size: NA
V: TRBV28
J: TRBJ2-5
D: NA
CDR3: CASRGQDKMAIYF
DNA: TGTGCCAGCAGGGGTCAGGACAAAATGGCAATCTACTTC

size: NA
V: TRBV6-6
J: TRBJ1-1
D: NA
CDR3: CASSSSLNTEAFF
DNA: TGTGCCAGCAGTTCAAGCCTGAACACTGAAGCTTTCTTT

size: once
V: TRBV7-9
J: TRBJ1-2
D: TRBD1
CDR3: CASSLYLTGGTYGYTF
DNA: TGTGCCAGCAGCTTATATTTGACAGGGGGCACCTATGGCTACACCTTC

size: NA
V: TRBV21-1
J: TRBJ2-7
D: NA
CDR3: CASSYPITGTSGSRTYEQYF
DNA: TGTGCCAGCAGCTATCCTATAACCGGGACTAGCGGGAGTAGGACCTACGAGCAGTACTTC

size: NA
V: TRBV19
J: TRBJ1-3
D: NA
CDR3: CATSGVLSGNTIYF
DNA: TGTGCCACCTCCGGGGTACTATCTGGAAACACCATATATTTT

size: NA
V: TRBV16
J: TRBJ1-5
D: NA
CDR3: CASSPGGSNQPQHF
DNA: TGTGCCAGCAGCCCCGGGGGTAGCAATCAGCCCCAGCATTTT

size: NA
V: TRBV10-3
J: TRBJ2-1
D: NA
CDR3: CAISRGDHSYNEQFF
DNA: TGTGCCATCTCTCGCGGGGATCACTCCTACAATGAGCAGTTCTTC

size: NA
V: TRBV5-1
J: TRBJ1-1
D: NA
CDR3: CASSLGLRDMNTEAFF
DNA: TGCGCCAGCAGCTTGGGACTGCGGGATATGAACACTGAAGCTTTCTTT

size: NA
V: TRBV6-6
J: TRBJ2-2
D: NA
CDR3: CASRLRENTGELFF
DNA: TGTGCCAGCAGGCTGCGGGAGAACACCGGGGAGCTGTTTTTT

size: NA
V: TRBV11-3
J: TRBJ2-7
D: NA
CDR3: CASSSRSGEQYF
DNA: TGTGCCAGCAGCTCAAGGAGCGGAGAGCAGTACTTC

size: NA
V: TRBV5-4
J: TRBJ2-2
D: NA
CDR3: CASSFQAGLFGELFF
DNA: TGTGCCAGCAGCTTTCAGGCAGGGTTATTCGGGGAGCTGTTTTTT

size: NA
V: TRBV19
J: TRBJ1-2
D: TRBD1
CDR3: CASSFLDRGYGYTF
DNA: TGTGCCAGTAGTTTCCTGGACAGGGGCTATGGCTACACCTTC

size: NA
V: TRBV28
J: TRBJ1-3
D: NA
CDR3: CASTPGGTYSGNTIYF
DNA: TGTGCCAGCACCCCGGGGGGGACTTACTCTGGAAACACCATATATTTT

size: NA
V: TRBV4-2
J: TRBJ2-1
D: TRBD1
CDR3: CASSPKQGTGQFF
DNA: TGTGCCAGCAGCCCGAAACAAGGGACAGGGCAGTTCTTC

size: NA
V: TRBV19
J: TRBJ1-2
D: TRBD1
CDR3: CASSIDPGQVYGYTF
DNA: TGTGCCAGTAGTATAGATCCGGGACAGGTCTATGGCTACACCTTC

size: NA
V: TRBV19
J: TRBJ2-1
D: NA
CDR3: CASRRLGQLSSYNEQFF
DNA: TGTGCCAGTAGACGTCTGGGGCAGCTAAGCTCCTACAATGAGCAGTTCTTC

size: NA
V: TRBV18
J: TRBJ2-3
D: TRBD2
CDR3: CASSLLLREGIADTQYF
DNA: TGTGCCAGCTCACTGCTCTTGCGGGAGGGCATCGCAGATACGCAGTATTTT

size: once
V: TRBV6-1
J: TRBJ2-2
D: NA
CDR3: CASRISGELFF
DNA: TGTGCCAGCAGAATCTCCGGGGAGCTGTTTTTT

size: NA
V: TRBV11-2
J: TRBJ2-7
D: NA
CDR3: CASSRTDNYEQYF
DNA: TGTGCCAGCAGCCGGACGGACAACTACGAGCAGTACTTC

size: NA
V: TRBV19
J: TRBJ1-1
D: NA
CDR3: CASSSQRGTEAFF
DNA: TGTGCCAGTAGTAGCCAGCGGGGCACTGAAGCTTTCTTT

size: NA
V: TRBV11-2
J: TRBJ2-7
D: TRBD2
CDR3: CASISSPGGPYEQYF
DNA: TGTGCCAGCATCTCCAGCCCGGGGGGACCCTACGAGCAGTACTTC

size: NA
V: TRBV4-1
J: TRBJ1-6
D: NA
CDR3: CASSQGQMDNSPLHF
DNA: TGCGCCAGCAGCCAAGGACAGATGGATAATTCACCCCTCCACTTT

size: NA
V: TRBV4-1
J: TRBJ2-2
D: TRBD2
CDR3: CASSQESGSPGELFF
DNA: TGCGCCAGCAGCCAAGAAAGCGGGAGCCCCGGGGAGCTGTTTTTT

size: few
V: TRBV6-6
J: TRBJ1-4
D: NA
CDR3: CASSPSREKLFF
DNA: TGTGCCAGCAGTCCCTCGAGAGAAAAACTGTTTTTT

size: NA
V: TRBV5-1
J: TRBJ2-7
D: TRBD1
CDR3: CASSSGQPPYEQYF
DNA: TGCGCCAGCAGCTCGGGACAGCCACCTTACGAGCAGTACTTC

size: NA
V: TRBV11-2
J: TRBJ2-5
D: TRBD2
CDR3: CASSLGLKETQYF
DNA: TGTGCCAGCAGCTTGGGACTAAAAGAGACCCAGTACTTC

size: NA
V: TRBV25-1
J: TRBJ2-3
D: NA
CDR3: CASSLLGHTDTQYF
DNA: TGTGCCAGCAGTTTACTAGGGCACACAGATACGCAGTATTTT

size: NA
V: TRBV9
J: TRBJ2-2
D: TRBD2
CDR3: CASSADSGRVTGELFF
DNA: TGTGCCAGCAGCGCCGATAGCGGGAGAGTCACCGGGGAGCTGTTTTTT

size: NA
V: TRBV5-1
J: TRBJ2-1
D: NA
CDR3: CASSLRPGRGRDRNEQFF
DNA: TGCGCCAGCAGCTTGCGACCCGGAAGGGGGAGGGATAGGAATGAGCAGTTCTTC

size: NA
V: TRBV5-4
J: TRBJ1-3
D: TRBD1
CDR3: CASSSRAGGGNTIYF
DNA: TGTGCCAGCAGCTCCCGAGCAGGGGGTGGAAACACCATATATTTT

size: once
V: TRBV19
J: TRBJ2-3
D: NA
CDR3: CASSRTGADTQYF
DNA: TGTGCCAGTAGTCGAACGGGAGCAGATACGCAGTATTTT

size: NA
V: TRBV15
J: TRBJ2-7
D: NA
CDR3: CATSRDTDEQYF
DNA: TGTGCCACCAGCAGAGATACAGACGAGCAGTACTTC

size: NA
V: TRBV5-4
J: TRBJ2-7
D: NA
CDR3: CASSLGGVLYEQYF
DNA: TGTGCCAGCAGCTTGGGGGGGGTGCTCTACGAGCAGTACTTC

size: few
V: TRBV19
J: TRBJ1-2
D: TRBD1
CDR3: CATRDRGDGYTF
DNA: TGTGCCACCAGAGACAGGGGCGACGGCTACACCTTC

size: NA
V: TRBV7-2
J: TRBJ1-1
D: NA
CDR3: CASSLQGRVGTEAFF
DNA: TGTGCCAGCAGCTTACAGGGCAGGGTAGGGACTGAAGCTTTCTTT